The 29 T cell receptor beta chains below all came from one sample that was sequenced in a study of T cell changes during pregnancy in multiple sclerosis. Profiled with immunoSEQ multiplex PCR; TCRdb holds only in-frame clones, not every one. The table lists around 56,000 clones, about 89% of them singletons, with 0.76% in the top ten. This sample comprised CD4+ T cells from peripheral blood mononuclear cells, obtained in the first trimester of pregnancy. The receptors stem from a female donor with multiple sclerosis, enrolled in a pregnancy study.

J is TRBJ1-5 and V is TRBV19; 12 positions match TRBD1. The V and J ends lost 4 bases and 6 bases, in that order; junction bases with no gene match: 7. This CDR3 region has 16 residues. Germline V gene sequence: CDR1 LNHDA, CDR2 SQIVND (reference sequence). Here the CDR3 DNA reads TGTGCCAGTAGTACCCGGGACAGGGGGCGAAGTCAGCCCCAGCATTTT. It yields the protein CASSTRDRGRSQPQHF.

The rearrangement joins TRBV6-5 to TRBJ2-7; TRBD1 is a possible D gene (6 bases). The germline gives CDR1 MNHEY, CDR2 SVGAGI. V lost 7 bases and J 2 bases, leaving 12 bases between the germline ends. This CDR3 comprises 13 residues. CDR3 in amino acids: CASKDRTTYEQYF. DNA of the CDR3: TGTGCCAGCAAAGACAGGACCACCTACGAGCAGTACTTC.

This clone was seen a single time. J is TRBJ1-5 and V is TRBV5-8; maybe TRBD1 (5 bases). The CDR3 runs 15 residues. The germline V gene encodes CDR1 SGHTS and CDR2 YDEGEE. V was pared by 5 bases and J by 2 bases, with 14 bases between. The CDR3 nucleotides are TGTGCCAGCAGTGTGTCGGGAGGGGGCAATCAGCCCCAGCATTTT. Its protein product is CASSVSGGGNQPQHF.

This chain uses TRBV4-2 with TRBJ2-7, with 15 bases identical to TRBD2. CDR3 size: 21 residues. Germline V lookup: CDR1 LGHNA, CDR2 YNFKEQ. V shed 1 base, J shed 1 base, and the junction held 14 bases outside the gene matches. CDR3 in DNA: TGTGCCAGCAGCCAAGCCCACACGTCCCCGGGACTAGCGGGGGGATCCTACGAGCAGTACTTC. Translating gives CASSQAHTSPGLAGGSYEQYF.

In this sample, this clone turned up a few times. Other nucleotide sequences from this sample produce the same CDR3. The chain has TRBV7-9 and TRBJ1-6; the D gene is possibly TRBD1 (6 bases). Trimming stripped 4 bases from V and 4 bases from J, with 8 bases between. The CDR3 length is 14 residues. CDR1 and CDR2 from the germline V gene are SEHNR and FQNEAQ (reference sequence). CDR3 DNA sequence: TGTGCCAGCAGCTCACAGGGTTATAATTCACCCCTCCACTTT. Amino acid sequence: CASSSQGYNSPLHF. Full variable domain (outside the CDR3, taken from reference TRBV7-9 and TRBJ1-6): DTGVSQNPRHKITKRGQNVTFRCDPISEHNRLYWYRQTLGQGPEFLTYFQNEAQLEKSRLLSDRFSAERPKGSFSTLEIQRTEQGDSAMYLCASSSQGYNSPLHFGNGTRLTVT.

The chain employs TRBV6-1 and TRBJ2-1; D remains ambiguous. The CDR3 has 13 amino acids. With 6 bases removed from V and 0 bases from J, the gap between germline ends came to 6 bases. Germline CDR1 MNHNS, CDR2 SASEGT. The CDR3 region is CASRYFSYNEQFF. CDR3 in DNA: TGTGCCAGCAGATACTTCTCCTACAATGAGCAGTTCTTC.

The chain combines TRBV30 with TRBJ2-7; 7 bases agree with TRBD1. V was pared by 1 base and J by 3 bases, with 12 bases of the junction left unmatched. The germline gives CDR1 GTSNPN, CDR2 SVGIG (reference sequence). The CDR3 length is 16 residues. The CDR3 spells CAWSAFAGGNSYEQYF. DNA of the CDR3: TGTGCCTGGAGTGCCTTTGCAGGGGGTAATAGCTACGAGCAGTACTTC.

V usage is TRBV6-5 and J usage is TRBJ1-5; TRBD1 agrees at 7 bases. Germline V lookup: CDR1 MNHEY, CDR2 SVGAGI. V was pared by 0 bases and J by 6 bases, with 5 bases of the junction left unmatched. The CDR3 contains 15 residues. The CDR3 region has the DNA TGTGCCAGCAGTTACTCAGGAGGGGGCGGTCAGCCCCAGCATTTT. Translating it yields CASSYSGGGGQPQHF.

Concerning this clone itself: At one end, the junction sequence differs from germline, possibly due to a read error. This chain connects TRBV7-7 to TRBJ2-5, with D possibly being TRBD2 (7 bases). The CDR3 extends over 15 amino acids. Germline V gene lookup returns CDR1 SSHAT and CDR2 FNYEAQ (reference sequence). The CDR3 region is CASSLGRGPQETQYF. Here the CDR3 DNA reads TGTGCTAGCAGCTTAGGGCGGGGGCCTCAAGAGACCCAGTACTTC.

The chain links TRBV6-5 to TRBJ2-7; 9 bases align to TRBD1. Germline CDR1 is MNHEY and CDR2 is SVGAGI. CDR3 size: 15 residues. With V trimmed by 6 bases and J by 3 bases, 9 bases remained unmatched. CDR3 sequence (DNA): TGTGCCAGCAGCTTACCGGGACAGGGTCGCTACGAGCAGTACTTC. It codes for CASSLPGQGRYEQYF.

The chain carries TRBV19 and TRBJ1-1; D remains unclear. The germline gives CDR1 LNHDA, CDR2 SQIVND (reference sequence). The CDR3 is made up of 13 amino acids. The germline V and J ends were trimmed by 4 bases and 3 bases, with 9 bases remaining between them. CDR3 bases: TGTGCCAGTAGTACTGAACTGGACACTGAAGCTTTCTTT. Translated: CASSTELDTEAFF.

This clone was counted only a few times. The J gene is TRBJ1-5, the V gene TRBV7-9; the match to TRBD1 covers 7 bases. From germline, CDR1 is SEHNR and CDR2 FQNEAQ (reference sequence). Losses at the gene ends were 5 bases for V and 3 bases for J; bases not matched to a gene: 4. The CDR3 length is 14 residues. CDR3 in amino acids: CASSAGQTNQPQHF. For the CDR3, the DNA is TGTGCCAGCAGCGCGGGACAGACCAATCAGCCCCAGCATTTT.

This clone was seen once. Here the CDR3 omits its conserved ending phenylalanine or tryptophan, so a read error is the likely source. The DNA is omitted, as the CDR3 cannot be located on it reliably, and the CDR3 follows TCRdb's listing. The chain carries TRBV6-4 and TRBJ1-1. The length of the CDR3 is 9 amino acids, counting both ends. Germline lookup yields CDR1 MRHNA and CDR2 SNTAGT. This CDR3 is CASGAGNLC.

The J gene is TRBJ2-1, the V gene TRBV7-2, with 7 bases matching TRBD2. Germline V CDR1 and CDR2: SGHTA, FQGNSA. With 1 base clipped from V and 3 bases from J, the junction kept 6 bases outside the gene matches. The CDR3 sequence is 16 residues long. CDR3 residues: CASSLEGAGSYNEQFF. CDR3 bases: TGTGCCAGCAGCTTAGAAGGAGCGGGGAGCTACAATGAGCAGTTCTTC.

The CDR3 region is CASSLHNDRGEAFF. DNA for the CDR3: TGTGCCAGCAGCTTACACAACGACAGGGGTGAAGCTTTCTTT. The chain is built from TRBV7-2 and TRBJ1-1, with TRBD1 identical over 8 bases. The germline CDR1 and CDR2 sequences are SGHTA and FQGNSA. This CDR3 has 14 residues. V shed 2 bases and J 7 bases; nucleotides not matched to a gene: 6.

The V gene is TRBV9, the J gene TRBJ2-1, with 8 bases aligning to TRBD1. Germline V gene sequence: CDR1 SGDLS, CDR2 YYNGEE. Trimming removed 3 bases from V and 0 bases from J; junction bases left unmatched: 5. This CDR3 has 16 residues. The CDR3 sequence is CASSGTGSGSYNEQFF. CDR3 in DNA: TGTGCCAGCAGCGGGACAGGGTCAGGCTCCTACAATGAGCAGTTCTTC.

The J gene is TRBJ2-7, the V gene TRBV5-5, with 14 positions matching TRBD2. CDR3 size: 17 residues. With 4 bases clipped from V and 3 bases from J, the junction kept 9 bases outside the gene matches. Germline CDR1 is SGHKS and CDR2 is YYEKEE (reference sequence). The CDR3 protein is CASSARGLAGDHYEQYF. The CDR3 bases are TGTGCCAGCAGCGCGAGGGGACTAGCGGGGGACCACTACGAGCAGTACTTC.

The rearrangement joins TRBV15 to TRBJ1-1; maybe TRBD1 (6 bases). CDR3 length: 15 amino acids. V gave up 3 bases and J gave up 0 bases, with 11 bases separating them. Germline CDR1 is LNHNV and CDR2 is YYDKDF (reference sequence). CDR3 DNA: TGTGCCACCAGCAGGGGACACCTTATGAACACTGAAGCTTTCTTT. Translated: CATSRGHLMNTEAFF.

The chain employs TRBV5-1 and TRBJ2-1; 9 positions match TRBD2. Germline CDR1 SGHRS, CDR2 YFSETQ. CDR3 length: 16 amino acids. V shed 6 bases, J shed 6 bases, and the junction held 13 bases outside the gene matches. The CDR3 loop is CASTLPAGGLGNEQFF. In nucleotides, the CDR3 is TGCGCCAGCACACTTCCAGCGGGGGGTCTCGGCAATGAGCAGTTCTTC.

The rearrangement uses TRBV29-1 and TRBJ2-3, with TRBD1 identical over 9 bases. CDR3 size: 13 residues. After removal of 1 base from V and 7 bases from J, the junction contained 3 bases not matched to a gene. The V gene's germline CDR1 is SQVTM and CDR2 ANQGSEA. The CDR3 loop reads CSVEAQGANTQYF. The CDR3 bases are TGCAGCGTTGAAGCACAGGGGGCAAATACGCAGTATTTT.

This chain connects TRBV7-3 to TRBJ2-1; 9 bases line up with TRBD2. The CDR3 is made up of 15 amino acids. J gave up 5 bases and V 2 bases, and 4 bases lay outside the gene matches. CDR1 and CDR2 (germline): SGHTA, FQGTGA. The DNA of the CDR3 is TGTGCCAGCAGCTTATCTCGCGGGGGGGACAATGAGCAGTTCTTC. This gives the protein CASSLSRGGDNEQFF.

The chain has TRBV6-1 and TRBJ1-2; a weak D match, TRBD1 (6 bases). Trimming removed 6 bases from V and 2 bases from J, with 10 bases in between. CDR3 length: 13 residues. CDR1 and CDR2 (germline): MNHNS, SASEGT. The DNA for the CDR3 is TGTGCCAGCAGGGGAGGGGGAAACTATGGCTACACCTTC. Protein sequence: CASRGGGNYGYTF.

This sequence joins TRBV7-9 and TRBJ2-3; D uncertain. Trimming removed 7 bases at V and 2 bases at J, with 16 bases between. Germline values: CDR1 SEHNR, CDR2 FQNEAQ (reference sequence). The CDR3 spans 15 residues. CDR3 nucleotide sequence: TGTGCCAGCACCCCAGGTCGACACCCCACAGATACGCAGTATTTT. It codes for CASTPGRHPTDTQYF.

The chain carries TRBV5-5 and TRBJ1-6; TRBD1 might be the D (5 bases). CDR1 and CDR2 (germline): SGHKS, YYEKEE (reference sequence). The CDR3 sequence is 17 residues long. V lost 3 bases, J lost 8 bases, and 21 bases lay in between. For the CDR3, the DNA is TGTGCCAGCAGCTCCGGGGGGAGCATAATGTTAGATTCACCCCTCCACTTT. This encodes CASSSGGSIMLDSPLHF.

This clone was seen a single time. V is TRBV25-1 and J is TRBJ1-2; D not certain. The V and J ends lost 4 bases and 5 bases respectively, with 11 bases between them. This CDR3 has 13 amino acids. Germline CDR1 and CDR2: MGHDK and SYGVNS. Here the CDR3 reads CASSVEGAYGYTF. The CDR3 DNA follows: TGTGCCAGCAGTGTGGAGGGCGCGTATGGCTACACCTTC.

The genes are TRBV5-8 and TRBJ2-5; D uncertain. V gave up 0 bases and J gave up 3 bases, with 6 bases separating them. The CDR3 length is 13 residues. Germline V gene lookup returns CDR1 SGHTS and CDR2 YDEGEE. In nucleotides, the CDR3 is TGTGCCAGCAGCTTGGCACAGAAAGAGACCCAGTACTTC. Encoded protein: CASSLAQKETQYF.

The V call is TRBV5-6, the J call TRBJ1-5, with TRBD1 as a possible D gene (5 bases). Trimming left V 0 bases short and J 5 bases short, with 9 bases between. The CDR3 length is 14 residues. The germline V gene has CDR1 SGHDT and CDR2 YYEEEE. The CDR3 DNA is TGTGCCAGCAGCTTGGGGGTAGGGGATCAGCCCCAGCATTTT. This translates into CASSLGVGDQPQHF.

This clone was detected a few times. The J gene is TRBJ1-6, the V gene TRBV12-1. TRBV12-1 has pseudogene status. The CDR3 contains 12 residues. CDR3 region: CASSLSNSPLHF. Here the CDR3 DNA reads TGTGCCAGCAGCCTGAGCAATTCACCCCTCCACTTT.

The genes are TRBV2 and TRBJ1-5; D is perhaps TRBD1 (5 bases). CDR1 is SNHLY, CDR2 FYNNEI, per germline. Trimming removed 7 bases from V and 3 bases from J, with 10 bases in between. The CDR3 consists of 13 residues. CDR3 nucleotide sequence: TGTGCCAGCACCAGACAGCCCAATCAGCCCCAGCATTTT. This encodes CASTRQPNQPQHF. Full variable domain (outside the CDR3, taken from reference TRBV2 and TRBJ1-5): EPEVTQTPSHQVTQMGQEVILRCVPISNHLYFYWYRQILGQKVEFLVSFYNNEISEKSEIFDDQFSVERPDGSNFTLKIRSTKLEDSAMYFCASTRQPNQPQHFGDGTRLSIL.